This T cell receptor beta chain was recorded in a study of T cell responses to AZD1222 COVID-19 vaccine. Study-level points and caveats: In all cases, repertoires were sampled only after the peak T cell response. Most donors were white British and more were female, and clonal diversity was possibly underestimated.

Recipients boosted at about 4 weeks or about 12 weeks are pooled. Profiled with immunoSEQ multiplex PCR; TCRdb holds only in-frame clones, not every one. Of 65,000 to 85,000 clones in the sample, approximately 85% were seen once. This clone has just one count. Its antigen remains unidentified. Looked up from germline, CDR1 is SEHNR and CDR2 is FQNEAQ (reference sequence). Losses at the gene ends were 1 base for V and 3 bases for J; bases not matched to a gene: 4. The CDR3 spans 15 residues. Specimen: peripheral blood, collected 28 days after the second AZD1222 dose. V is TRBV7-9 and J is TRBJ2-7, with 9 nucleotides matching TRBD1. This sequence originates from an adult who received the AZD1222 COVID-19 vaccine. The DNA for the CDR3 is TGTGCCAGCAGCTTAGATGGGACAGGGTTCTACGAGCAGTACTTC. It translates to CASSLDGTGFYEQYF.